This T cell receptor (beta chain) comes out of a study of cytomegalovirus exposure and HLA in healthy donors. Study results and limitations: In the 130 or so validation repertoires, just under 95% of cluster scores exceeded 0, per a later analysis. Reports described diagnosis of cytomegalovirus status by the classifier as highly specific and sensitive. The study listed 164 cytomegalovirus-associated TCR beta chains.

Of note for this clone: Its specificity is unknown.

The study drew the donors from its approximately 120-subject validation cohort, separate from the approximately 670-subject first cohort. This CDR3 has 12 residues. Trimming left V 4 bases short and J 4 bases short, with 7 bases between. CDR1 and CDR2 from the germline V gene are SGHDN and FVKESK. TCRdb keeps only in-frame clones here, not all; method: immunoSEQ multiplex PCR. The table shows 150,000 to 180,000 clones, with approximately 86% occurring only once. The chain employs TRBV14 and TRBJ2-5, with D hard to call. Sample: PBMCs. This TCR was recovered from a man younger than 30 in good health and CMV-seropositive. The CDR3 is CASSLLGETQYF. The CDR3 region has the DNA TGTGCCAGCAGCCTCCTCGGAGAGACCCAGTACTTC.